One and the same sample provided the 6 T cell receptor beta chains below, sequenced in a study of lymphopenia after photon versus proton radiotherapy. Profiled with immunoSEQ multiplex PCR; TCRdb holds only in-frame clones, not every one. Seen here are about 26,000 clones, over 80% observed once, and the top ten hold more than 3%. The sample consisted of peripheral blood, taken from a patient treated with photon-based radiotherapy. Source of these receptors: a woman aged 45-59 years with pancreatic cancer.

J is TRBJ2-1 and V is TRBV19; 8 positions match TRBD1. The CDR3 length is 15 residues. Trimming removed 3 bases from V and 7 bases from J; junction bases left unmatched: 8. The germline V gene encodes CDR1 LNHDA and CDR2 SQIVND (reference sequence). CDR3 DNA: TGTGCCAGTAGTATGGTAGGCAGGGGGCTAAATGAGCAGTTCTTC. Protein product: CASSMVGRGLNEQFF.

The chain carries TRBV29-1 and TRBJ2-5; TRBD2 is a possible D gene (6 bases). The CDR3 is 12 residues long. Trimming shortened V by 3 bases and J by 9 bases, and 14 bases separated the two germline ends. Per the germline V gene, CDR1 is SQVTM and CDR2 is ANQGSEA. CDR3 sequence reads: CSVDVPWGAQYF. The CDR3 bases are TGCAGCGTTGACGTGCCTTGGGGGGCCCAGTACTTC.

This chain links TRBV5-1 with TRBJ2-3; 8 nucleotides match TRBD1. The CDR3 covers 15 residues. V shed 0 bases, J shed 6 bases, and the junction held 6 bases outside the gene matches. Germline CDR1 SGHRS, CDR2 YFSETQ. This chain's CDR3 is CASSLARGRGDTQYF. The CDR3 bases are TGCGCCAGCAGCTTGGCCAGGGGGCGAGGGGATACGCAGTATTTT.

This clone was seen a few times. The gene calls are TRBV28 and TRBJ2-2; D unresolved. V was shortened by 4 bases and J by 9 bases, with 9 bases between the two germline ends. Per the germline V gene, CDR1 is MDHEN and CDR2 is SYDVKM. The CDR3 spans 12 residues. DNA of the CDR3: TGTGCCAGCAGTTCTATAATGCGGGAGCTGTTTTTT. Its protein is CASSSIMRELFF.

This clone appeared a few times. Here the CDR3 reads CASSVGGDHQPQHF. CDR3 nucleotides: TGTGCCAGCAGTGTTGGGGGGGACCATCAGCCCCAGCATTTT. This chain connects TRBV25-1 to TRBJ1-5; a weak D match, TRBD1 (5 bases). The CDR3 consists of 14 residues. CDR1 is MGHDK and CDR2 is SYGVNS in the germline V gene. V dropped 4 bases and J dropped 5 bases, with 12 bases sitting between them.

The CDR3 region is CASSYSTHSSYEQYF. For the CDR3, the DNA is TGTGCCAGCAGTTACTCGACCCACAGCTCCTACGAGCAGTACTTC. The rearrangement links TRBV6-5 to TRBJ2-7; D not certain. Germline V gives CDR1 MNHEY, CDR2 SVGAGI. CDR3 size: 15 residues. The ends were cut back, 0 bases at V and 0 bases at J, with 9 bases in the middle.